This T cell receptor (beta chain) was captured by sequencing in a study of shared clonotypes between healthy human individuals. Study-level information: Every donor yielded three CD4 naive, three CD4 memory, two CD8 naive and one CD8 memory plate.

Note on this clone: The antigen remains undetermined.

In the source study's methods: Junction-only sequences without quality scores came from ImmunoSEQ, so filtering differed. The protocol was immunoSEQ multiplex PCR, while the TCRdb copy is restricted to in-frame clones and leaves out a portion. That table supplies the V and J calls and clone size; D and trimming were determined from the DNA. This sample has under 1,100,000 clones, with approximately 78% found just once. Study-level points and caveats: Among non-shared clonotypes, generation probabilities were lower than among those shared by all four donors. The sampled material consisted only of blood, and tissue repertoires are likely to differ.

V shed 0 bases and J shed 9 bases, with 12 bases lying between them. This CDR3 is built from 14 residues. Germline CDR1 is LNHNV and CDR2 is YYDKDF (reference sequence). The chain uses TRBV15 and TRBJ2-1; D unresolved. The sequence was obtained from a man younger than 35 in good health. Some clones in this sample may be carry-over from other donors' samples. The sample was memory CD4+ T cells from PBMCs. The subset denotes: CD45RA-negative fraction. CDR3 in amino acids: CATSREPGRSEQFF. The CDR3 nucleotides are TGTGCCACCAGCAGAGAACCGGGTCGAAGTGAGCAGTTCTTC.